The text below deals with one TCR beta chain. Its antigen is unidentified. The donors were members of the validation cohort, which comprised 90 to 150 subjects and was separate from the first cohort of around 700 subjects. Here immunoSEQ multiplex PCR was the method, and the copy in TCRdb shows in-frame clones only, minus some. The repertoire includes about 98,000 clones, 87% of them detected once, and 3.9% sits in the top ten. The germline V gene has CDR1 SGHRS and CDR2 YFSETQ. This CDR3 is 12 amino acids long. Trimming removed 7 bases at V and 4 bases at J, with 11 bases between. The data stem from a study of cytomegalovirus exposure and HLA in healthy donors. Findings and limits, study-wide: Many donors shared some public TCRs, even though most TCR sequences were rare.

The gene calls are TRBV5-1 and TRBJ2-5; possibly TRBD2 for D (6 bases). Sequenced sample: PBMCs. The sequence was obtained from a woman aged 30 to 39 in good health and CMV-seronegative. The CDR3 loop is CASGGEGETQYF. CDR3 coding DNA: TGCGCCAGCGGAGGGGAAGGAGAGACCCAGTACTTC.